Below, one T cell receptor beta chain is given with its context. Its antigen is not identified. Other nucleotide sequences from this sample produce the same CDR3. The repertoire was sequenced with immunoSEQ multiplex PCR; TCRdb's copy has only in-frame clones and lacks some. The data show hundreds of thousands of clones, with around 73% seen just once and around 2% held by the top ten. This sample stems from a study of shared clonotypes between healthy human individuals. Study findings and constraints: Generation probability values for non-shared clonotypes were lower than those for clonotypes shared by all four donors.

The germline V and J ends were trimmed by 4 bases and 4 bases, with 11 bases remaining between them. CDR3 size: 14 residues. Germline CDR1 SGHRS, CDR2 YFSETQ. CD4+ cell separation produced CD45RA+ naive and CD45RA-negative memory subsets. The receptor's source is a woman in her thirties in good health. Source material: memory CD4+ T cells sorted from blood. The subset was: CD45RA-negative fraction. The chain employs TRBV5-1 and TRBJ2-2, with D perhaps being TRBD1 or TRBD2 (5 bases each). CDR3 sequence (DNA): TGCGCCAGCAGCCCGGGGACGGCCACCGGGGAGCTGTTTTTT. Its protein product is CASSPGTATGELFF.